This entry lists 2 T cell receptor beta chains sequenced from one sample in a study of blood T cell repertoires in COVID-19. The method was immunoSEQ multiplex PCR; TCRdb's version includes in-frame clones alone and lacks a portion of them. The table shows about 190,000 clones, with approximately 80% occurring only once. The sequenced sample was peripheral blood. The receptors shown here come from a man aged 50-60 years who had recovered from COVID-19.

The rearrangement links TRBV2 to TRBJ2-3; tentative D call: TRBD2 (5 bases). V lost 7 bases to trimming and J lost 0 bases, with 11 bases between them. The CDR3 contains 14 residues. Germline CDR1 is SNHLY and CDR2 is FYNNEI. This chain's CDR3 is CASKAGMSTDTQYF. The CDR3 nucleotides are TGTGCCAGCAAGGCCGGGATGAGCACAGATACGCAGTATTTT.

The J gene is TRBJ1-3, the V gene TRBV6-1; D is possibly TRBD1 (5 bases). CDR1 MNHNS and CDR2 SASEGT come from the germline V gene. The CDR3 consists of 15 residues. V was clipped by 1 base and J by 2 bases, with 9 bases between them. The CDR3, as DNA: TGTGCCAGCAGTGAAGGGCGGGGGGCTGGAAACACCATATATTTT. Amino acids: CASSEGRGAGNTIYF.